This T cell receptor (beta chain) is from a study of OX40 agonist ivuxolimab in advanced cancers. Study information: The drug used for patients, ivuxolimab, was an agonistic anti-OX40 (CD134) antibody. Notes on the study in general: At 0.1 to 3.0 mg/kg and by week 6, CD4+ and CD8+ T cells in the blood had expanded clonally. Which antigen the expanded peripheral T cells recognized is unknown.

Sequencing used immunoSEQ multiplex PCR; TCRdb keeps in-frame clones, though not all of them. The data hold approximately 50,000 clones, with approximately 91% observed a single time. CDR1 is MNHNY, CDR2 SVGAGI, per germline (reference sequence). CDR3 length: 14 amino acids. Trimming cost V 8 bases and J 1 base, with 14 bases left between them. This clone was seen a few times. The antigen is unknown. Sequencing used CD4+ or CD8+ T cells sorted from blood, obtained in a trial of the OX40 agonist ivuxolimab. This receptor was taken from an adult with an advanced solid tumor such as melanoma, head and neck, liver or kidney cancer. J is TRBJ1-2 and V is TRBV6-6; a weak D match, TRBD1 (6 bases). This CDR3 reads CASGRQDLNYGYTF. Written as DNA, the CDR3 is TGTGCCAGCGGTCGACAGGACCTTAACTATGGCTACACCTTC.